These T cell receptor beta chains were read from a single sample in a study of shared clonotypes between healthy human individuals. Some clones are missing from TCRdb's copy, which holds only in-frame ones; the method was immunoSEQ multiplex PCR. Of more than 2 million clones listed, just under 95% were seen once; the top ten hold more than 1.5%. Sequenced sample: naive CD8+ T cells from PBMCs. The receptor source for this set is a man aged 18 to 30 in good health. Some clones in this sample may be carry-over from other donors' samples. Each CDR3 is given with its conserved first and last residue. The D gene is left open where the match is weak. The size field is filled for only some rows; it gives once, few, many or a size class.

j_gene: TRBJ2-1; v_gene: TRBV4-1; d_gene: -; abundance: -; CDR3aa: CASSQMDGLYNEQFF; CDR3nt: TGCGCCAGCAGCCAAATGGACGGTTTGTACAATGAGCAGTTCTTC
j_gene: TRBJ2-1; v_gene: TRBV4-2; d_gene: -; abundance: -; CDR3aa: CASSQAGTVTGGEQFF; CDR3nt: TGTGCCAGCAGCCAGGCGGGGACAGTCACGGGGGGTGAGCAGTTCTTC
j_gene: TRBJ2-5; v_gene: TRBV27; d_gene: TRBD1; abundance: -; CDR3aa: CASSYRPGTEPETQYF; CDR3nt: TGTGCCAGCAGCTATCGTCCCGGGACAGAACCAGAGACCCAGTACTTC
j_gene: TRBJ1-4; v_gene: TRBV30; d_gene: TRBD1; abundance: -; CDR3aa: CAWSHRDRGLSNEKLFF; CDR3nt: TGTGCCTGGAGTCACCGAGACAGGGGCTTATCTAATGAAAAACTGTTTTTT
j_gene: TRBJ1-4; v_gene: TRBV6-1; d_gene: -; abundance: -; CDR3aa: CASSDSRRANEKLFF; CDR3nt: TGTGCCAGCAGTGATTCCCGGCGGGCTAATGAAAAACTGTTTTTT
j_gene: TRBJ2-7; v_gene: TRBV5-1; d_gene: TRBD2; abundance: -; CDR3aa: CASSLGPSGNYEQYF; CDR3nt: TGCGCCAGCAGCTTGGGTCCCAGCGGGAACTACGAGCAGTACTTC
j_gene: TRBJ1-1; v_gene: TRBV29-1; d_gene: -; abundance: -; CDR3aa: CSVSAGTANTEAFF; CDR3nt: TGCAGCGTGTCTGCCGGGACCGCGAACACTGAAGCTTTCTTT
j_gene: TRBJ2-7; v_gene: TRBV14; d_gene: -; abundance: -; CDR3aa: CASSQVIGVYDEQYF; CDR3nt: TGTGCCAGCAGCCAAGTAATAGGCGTCTACGACGAGCAGTACTTC
j_gene: TRBJ2-1; v_gene: TRBV28; d_gene: -; abundance: once; CDR3aa: CATDLGQRIAGSIYNEQFF; CDR3nt: TGTGCCACCGACCTCGGACAGAGAATAGCGGGCTCCATTTACAATGAGCAGTTCTTC
j_gene: TRBJ1-5; v_gene: TRBV19; d_gene: -; abundance: -; CDR3aa: CASSILGISNQPQHF; CDR3nt: TGTGCCAGTAGTATTCTGGGGATTAGCAATCAGCCCCAGCATTTT
j_gene: TRBJ2-2; v_gene: TRBV27; d_gene: TRBD1; abundance: -; CDR3aa: CATATGQVHTGELFF; CDR3nt: TGTGCCACCGCGACAGGACAGGTACACACCGGGGAGCTGTTTTTT
j_gene: TRBJ2-1; v_gene: TRBV14; d_gene: TRBD1; abundance: -; CDR3aa: CASSQGTGSAEQFF; CDR3nt: TGTGCCAGCAGCCAAGGGACAGGGTCTGCTGAGCAGTTCTTC
j_gene: TRBJ2-6; v_gene: TRBV4-3; d_gene: -; abundance: -; CDR3aa: CASSHGRRSANVLTF; CDR3nt: TGCGCCAGCAGCCACGGGCGCCGTTCGGCCAACGTCCTGACTTTC
j_gene: TRBJ1-1; v_gene: TRBV27; d_gene: TRBD1; abundance: -; CDR3aa: CASSPWTGGNTEAFF; CDR3nt: TGTGCCAGCAGTCCCTGGACAGGGGGGAACACTGAAGCTTTCTTT
j_gene: TRBJ1-2; v_gene: TRBV28; d_gene: -; abundance: few; CDR3aa: CASRVGYGYTF; CDR3nt: TGTGCCAGCAGGGTGGGGTATGGCTACACCTTC
j_gene: TRBJ2-1; v_gene: TRBV19; d_gene: TRBD1; abundance: -; CDR3aa: CASSIEIVLTGENEQFF; CDR3nt: TGTGCCAGTAGTATAGAAATTGTTTTGACAGGGGAGAATGAGCAGTTCTTC
j_gene: TRBJ1-4; v_gene: TRBV13; d_gene: -; abundance: -; CDR3aa: CASSIRHEEKLFF; CDR3nt: TGTGCCAGCAGCATTAGACATGAGGAAAAACTGTTTTTT
j_gene: TRBJ2-7; v_gene: TRBV2; d_gene: -; abundance: -; CDR3aa: CASSTGRIPYEQYF; CDR3nt: TGTGCCAGCAGCACGGGAAGGATCCCCTACGAGCAGTACTTC
j_gene: TRBJ2-7; v_gene: TRBV6-6; d_gene: -; abundance: -; CDR3aa: CASSWGEIESYEQYF; CDR3nt: TGTGCCAGCAGCTGGGGGGAGATCGAGAGCTACGAGCAGTACTTC
j_gene: TRBJ2-5; v_gene: TRBV11-2; d_gene: -; abundance: -; CDR3aa: CASSTPEAQYF; CDR3nt: TGTGCCAGCAGCACCCCCGAGGCCCAGTACTTC
j_gene: TRBJ2-2; v_gene: TRBV11-2; d_gene: -; abundance: -; CDR3aa: CASSPRQPGELFF; CDR3nt: TGTGCCAGCAGCCCCCGACAACCCGGGGAGCTGTTTTTT
j_gene: TRBJ2-5; v_gene: TRBV9; d_gene: -; abundance: -; CDR3aa: CASSVVATAETQYF; CDR3nt: TGTGCCAGCAGCGTAGTAGCGACCGCGGAGACCCAGTACTTC
j_gene: TRBJ2-1; v_gene: TRBV5-1; d_gene: TRBD2; abundance: -; CDR3aa: CASSFHHTTSGRFDNEQFF; CDR3nt: TGCGCCAGCAGCTTCCACCATACCACTAGCGGGAGATTTGATAATGAGCAGTTCTTC
j_gene: TRBJ1-1; v_gene: TRBV28; d_gene: -; abundance: -; CDR3aa: CASSLLGSTMNTEAFF; CDR3nt: TGTGCCAGCAGTTTACTTGGCAGTACGATGAACACTGAAGCTTTCTTT
j_gene: TRBJ2-1; v_gene: TRBV27; d_gene: -; abundance: -; CDR3aa: CASSSPPGNEQFF; CDR3nt: TGTGCCAGCAGTTCCCCGCCCGGGAATGAGCAGTTCTTC
j_gene: TRBJ2-5; v_gene: TRBV7-8; d_gene: TRBD2; abundance: -; CDR3aa: CASSLELAGGRSETQYF; CDR3nt: TGTGCCAGCAGCTTAGAGCTGGCGGGAGGAAGATCCGAGACCCAGTACTTC
j_gene: TRBJ1-4; v_gene: TRBV19; d_gene: -; abundance: -; CDR3aa: CASRTRGEKLFF; CDR3nt: TGTGCCAGTCGGACCAGGGGTGAAAAACTGTTTTTT
j_gene: TRBJ1-4; v_gene: TRBV4-2; d_gene: -; abundance: -; CDR3aa: CASSQEYQGLLPNEKLFF; CDR3nt: TGTGCCAGCAGCCAAGAGTATCAGGGCCTCCTTCCTAATGAAAAACTGTTTTTT
j_gene: TRBJ1-1; v_gene: TRBV11-2; d_gene: TRBD1; abundance: -; CDR3aa: CASSIGTGSEAFF; CDR3nt: TGTGCCAGCAGCATCGGGACAGGGTCTGAAGCTTTCTTT
j_gene: TRBJ2-7; v_gene: TRBV5-6; d_gene: -; abundance: -; CDR3aa: CASSQEGGEQYF; CDR3nt: TGTGCCAGCAGCCAGGAGGGTGGCGAGCAGTACTTC
j_gene: TRBJ2-1; v_gene: TRBV30; d_gene: TRBD2; abundance: -; CDR3aa: CAWSDAGGSWNEQFF; CDR3nt: TGTGCCTGGAGTGACGCGGGCGGGAGTTGGAATGAGCAGTTCTTC
j_gene: TRBJ1-1; v_gene: TRBV4-1; d_gene: -; abundance: -; CDR3aa: CASSQETGNTEAFF; CDR3nt: TGCGCCAGCAGCCAAGAAACAGGGAACACTGAAGCTTTCTTT
j_gene: TRBJ2-1; v_gene: TRBV5-6; d_gene: -; abundance: once; CDR3aa: CASSLGAGPYNEQFF; CDR3nt: TGTGCCAGCAGCTTGGGGGCAGGGCCCTACAATGAGCAGTTCTTC
j_gene: TRBJ1-5; v_gene: TRBV5-6; d_gene: -; abundance: -; CDR3aa: CASSLGGPDNQPQHF; CDR3nt: TGTGCCAGCAGCTTGGGGGGGCCCGACAATCAGCCCCAGCATTTT
j_gene: TRBJ2-1; v_gene: TRBV7-9; d_gene: -; abundance: few; CDR3aa: CASSYGEQFF; CDR3nt: TGTGCCAGCAGCTACGGTGAGCAGTTCTTC
j_gene: TRBJ2-7; v_gene: TRBV4-2; d_gene: TRBD2; abundance: -; CDR3aa: CASSQEVRGLAVFGYEQYF; CDR3nt: TGTGCCAGCAGCCAAGAAGTTCGAGGACTAGCGGTTTTTGGCTACGAGCAGTACTTC
j_gene: TRBJ2-7; v_gene: TRBV10-3; d_gene: -; abundance: -; CDR3aa: CAISDSLSRAYEQYF; CDR3nt: TGTGCCATCAGTGACTCCCTTTCGAGGGCCTACGAGCAGTACTTC
j_gene: TRBJ1-5; v_gene: TRBV6-6; d_gene: -; abundance: -; CDR3aa: CASTQGGPQHF; CDR3nt: TGTGCCAGCACCCAAGGGGGGCCCCAGCATTTT
j_gene: TRBJ1-1; v_gene: TRBV6-5; d_gene: TRBD1; abundance: -; CDR3aa: CASSSPGTGATEAFF; CDR3nt: TGTGCCAGCAGTTCCCCGGGGACAGGGGCGACTGAAGCTTTCTTT
j_gene: TRBJ2-2; v_gene: TRBV14; d_gene: -; abundance: -; CDR3aa: CASSLGLNTGELFF; CDR3nt: TGTGCCAGCAGCCTCGGACTCAACACCGGGGAGCTGTTTTTT
j_gene: TRBJ2-1; v_gene: TRBV29-1; d_gene: TRBD2; abundance: -; CDR3aa: CSVHKREDEQFF; CDR3nt: TGCAGCGTTCATAAGCGGGAGGATGAGCAGTTCTTC
j_gene: TRBJ2-5; v_gene: TRBV11-3; d_gene: TRBD2; abundance: -; CDR3aa: CASSPGTSGQETQYF; CDR3nt: TGTGCCAGCAGCCCAGGGACTAGCGGACAAGAGACCCAGTACTTC
j_gene: TRBJ2-1; v_gene: TRBV4-3; d_gene: TRBD2; abundance: -; CDR3aa: CASSQVVTRLAAEQFF; CDR3nt: TGCGCCAGCAGCCAAGTAGTCACCCGACTAGCGGCTGAGCAGTTCTTC
j_gene: TRBJ1-4; v_gene: TRBV11-2; d_gene: TRBD1; abundance: -; CDR3aa: CASSARAMTGEDEKLFF; CDR3nt: TGTGCCAGCAGCGCGCGCGCAATGACAGGGGAGGATGAAAAACTGTTTTTT
j_gene: TRBJ2-1; v_gene: TRBV25-1; d_gene: TRBD2; abundance: -; CDR3aa: CASSKREGHFHEQFF; CDR3nt: TGTGCCAGCAGTAAACGGGAGGGCCATTTCCATGAGCAGTTCTTC